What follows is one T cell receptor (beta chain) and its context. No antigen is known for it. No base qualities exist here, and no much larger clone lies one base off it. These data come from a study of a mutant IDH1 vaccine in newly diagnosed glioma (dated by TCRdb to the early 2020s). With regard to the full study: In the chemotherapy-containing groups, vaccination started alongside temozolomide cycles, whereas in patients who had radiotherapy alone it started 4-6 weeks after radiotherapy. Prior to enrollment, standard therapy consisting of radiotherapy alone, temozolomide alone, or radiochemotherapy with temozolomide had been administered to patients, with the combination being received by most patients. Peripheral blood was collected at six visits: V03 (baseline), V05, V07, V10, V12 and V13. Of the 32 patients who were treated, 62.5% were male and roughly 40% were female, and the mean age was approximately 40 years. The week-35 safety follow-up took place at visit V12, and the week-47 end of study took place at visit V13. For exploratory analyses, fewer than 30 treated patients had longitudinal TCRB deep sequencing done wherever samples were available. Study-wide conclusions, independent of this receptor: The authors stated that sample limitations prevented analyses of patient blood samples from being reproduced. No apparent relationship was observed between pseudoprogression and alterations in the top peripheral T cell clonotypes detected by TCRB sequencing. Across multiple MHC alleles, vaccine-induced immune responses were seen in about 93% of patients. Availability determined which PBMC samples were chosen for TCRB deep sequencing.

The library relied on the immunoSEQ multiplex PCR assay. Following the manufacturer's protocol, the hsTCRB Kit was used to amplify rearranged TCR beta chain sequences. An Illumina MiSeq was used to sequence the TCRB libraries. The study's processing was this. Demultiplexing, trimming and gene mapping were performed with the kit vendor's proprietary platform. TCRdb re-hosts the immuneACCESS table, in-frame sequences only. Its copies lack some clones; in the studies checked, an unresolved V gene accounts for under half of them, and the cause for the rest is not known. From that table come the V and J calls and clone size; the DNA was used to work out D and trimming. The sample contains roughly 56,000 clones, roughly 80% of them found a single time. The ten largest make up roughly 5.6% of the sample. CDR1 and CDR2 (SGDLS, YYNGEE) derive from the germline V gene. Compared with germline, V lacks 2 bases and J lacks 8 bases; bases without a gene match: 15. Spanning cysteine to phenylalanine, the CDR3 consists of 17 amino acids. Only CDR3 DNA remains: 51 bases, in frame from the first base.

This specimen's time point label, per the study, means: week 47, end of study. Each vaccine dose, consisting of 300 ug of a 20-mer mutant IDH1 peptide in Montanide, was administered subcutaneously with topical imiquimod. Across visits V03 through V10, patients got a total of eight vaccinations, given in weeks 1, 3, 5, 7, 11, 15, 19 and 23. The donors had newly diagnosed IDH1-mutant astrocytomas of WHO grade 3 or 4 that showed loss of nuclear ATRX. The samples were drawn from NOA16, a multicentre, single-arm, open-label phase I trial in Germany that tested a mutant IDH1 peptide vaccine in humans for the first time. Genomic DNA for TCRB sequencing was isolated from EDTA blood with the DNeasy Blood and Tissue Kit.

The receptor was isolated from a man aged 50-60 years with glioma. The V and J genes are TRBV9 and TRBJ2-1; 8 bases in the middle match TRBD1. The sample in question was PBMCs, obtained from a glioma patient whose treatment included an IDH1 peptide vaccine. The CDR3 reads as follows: CASSVSNGQGDWDEQFF. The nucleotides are TGTGCCAGCAGCGTCTCAAACGGACAGGGTGACTGGGATGAGCAGTTCTTC.